Ten or more counts support the clone carrying this T cell receptor beta chain. Antigen specificity is unknown. Thyroid ultrasound, orbital computed tomography, clinical symptoms, and serum thyroxine and TRAb underpinned diagnoses. Fresh peripheral blood, about 10 ml of it, supplied the PBMCs. This record belongs to a study of T cells in Graves' hyperthyroidism and ophthalmopathy. The TCR beta CDR3 regions underwent amplification using RNA transcripts as the source. HTBI primers were employed in a first-round RT-PCR of the TCR CDR3. TCRdb fed the multiplex PCR reads into MiXCR, producing one record per CDR3 protein. The sample contains more than 300,000 distinct CDR3 sequences, around 13% of which appear only once. Study-wide findings and caveats: Model-based prediction identified ophthalmopathy a median around seven months prior to its onset. Most expanded thyroid clonotypes above 0.001 recurred in blood.

This TCR derives from a woman under 40 with Graves' hyperthyroidism. The sequenced sample was blood.

DNA for the CDR3: TGTGCCAGCAGCGTCGGGGGGAGGACTGAAGCTTTCTTT. Translation: CASSVGGRTEAFF. V usage is TRBV9 and J usage is TRBJ1-1, with TRBD1 as a possible D gene (5 bases). CDR1 and CDR2 from the germline V gene are SGDLS and YYNGEE. The CDR3 is 13 residues long. Trimming took 2 bases from V and 5 from J, leaving 10 bases between them.